A selection of T cell receptor beta chains follows, all from one sample in a study of shared clonotypes between healthy human individuals. Measured with immunoSEQ multiplex PCR; TCRdb has only the in-frame clones, and not every one. This table holds about 530,000 clones, 90% to 96% found once. The specimen was naive CD4+ T cells sorted from blood. All receptors come from a woman under 40 in good health. Each CDR3 is given with its conserved first and last residue. D genes are given only for firm matches. Some rows have no size entry. The others give once, few or many, or a class for an expanded clone.

cdr3_nt | cdr3_aa | j_call | clone_size | d_call | v_call
TGTGCCAGCAGCTTAGATTGGCGGGGACAATCCTACGAGCAGTACTTC | CASSLDWRGQSYEQYF | TRBJ2-7 | . | . | TRBV11-2
TGTGCCAGTCAAGAATGGGGGGCCAACGTCCTGACTTTC | CASQEWGANVLTF | TRBJ2-6 | once | . | TRBV18
TGTGCCAGCACCCGAGGGCTGGGGACGATAGATGGCTACACCTTC | CASTRGLGTIDGYTF | TRBJ1-2 | . | . | TRBV7-2
TGCGCCAGCAGCTTGTTGGGGACAGGGGGCTCTGAAGCTTTCTTT | CASSLLGTGGSEAFF | TRBJ1-1 | . | TRBD1 | TRBV5-1
TGTGCCAGCAGCGTGGGGGCCACGAACACCGGGGAGCTGTTTTTT | CASSVGATNTGELFF | TRBJ2-2 | . | . | TRBV9
TGTGCCAGCAGCTTAACCGGAACAGATACGCAGTATTTT | CASSLTGTDTQYF | TRBJ2-3 | once | . | TRBV7-8
TGTGCCAGCAGTGAAGTTAGCAGCCATGGCTACACCTTC | CASSEVSSHGYTF | TRBJ1-2 | . | . | TRBV6-1
TGTGCCAGCAGTTTATCTTCCGGGGTTGGGAATTCACCCCTCCACTTT | CASSLSSGVGNSPLHF | TRBJ1-6 | . | . | TRBV28
TGTGCCAGCTCAGGCGGAACCTACGAGCAGTACTTC | CASSGGTYEQYF | TRBJ2-7 | . | . | TRBV18
TGTGCCAGCAGCTTACTAGATAACAATGAGCAGTTCTTC | CASSLLDNNEQFF | TRBJ2-1 | once | . | TRBV5-6
TGTGCCTCCGGGACAGGAATCTACGAGCAGTACTTC | CASGTGIYEQYF | TRBJ2-7 | few | TRBD1 | TRBV25-1
TGTGCCAGCAGCTTTCCCGGGGAGCTGTTTTTT | CASSFPGELFF | TRBJ2-2 | . | . | TRBV5-6
TGTGCCAGCAGCTTTGACGGCTCTGGAAACACCATATATTTT | CASSFDGSGNTIYF | TRBJ1-3 | . | . | TRBV11-2
TGCGCCAGCAGCTTGTCCGCAAGTGATGAAAAACTGTTTTTT | CASSLSASDEKLFF | TRBJ1-4 | . | . | TRBV5-1
TGTGCCAGCAGCTTAGGGGACTGGGGGACGGAGCAGTACTTC | CASSLGDWGTEQYF | TRBJ2-7 | . | . | TRBV7-8
TGTGCCAGCAGCATAAGGGGGACTAGCGGGGACAATGAGCAGTTCTTC | CASSIRGTSGDNEQFF | TRBJ2-1 | . | TRBD2 | TRBV9
TGTGCCAGCAGTTTGACTAGCTCCCCACAGATCGTTACGCAGTATTTT | CASSLTSSPQIVTQYF | TRBJ2-3 | . | TRBD2 | TRBV27
TGTGCCAGTGAGGGCGGGGGGCTCCGGAACACTGAAGCTTTCTTT | CASEGGGLRNTEAFF | TRBJ1-1 | . | . | TRBV19
TGTGCCAGCAGACCAGGCCCGGGACAGGGGGCTGGGACCGGGGAGCTGTTTTTT | CASRPGPGQGAGTGELFF | TRBJ2-2 | . | TRBD1 | TRBV2
TGTGCCAGCAGGGTGGCTAGACTCATCGATGAGCAGTTCTTC | CASRVARLIDEQFF | TRBJ2-1 | . | . | TRBV27
TGTGCCTGGAGTCACTTCTACGAGCAGTACTTC | CAWSHFYEQYF | TRBJ2-7 | . | . | TRBV30
TGCGCCAGCAGCTTGGGACTAGCGGGAGGGAGGACAGATACGCAGTATTTT | CASSLGLAGGRTDTQYF | TRBJ2-3 | . | TRBD2 | TRBV5-1
TGTGCCAGCAGCAAGATGCTTACCGGGAGCAACTATAGCAATCAGCCCCAGCATTTT | CASSKMLTGSNYSNQPQHF | TRBJ1-5 | . | . | TRBV14
TGTGCCAGCAGCTTAGGATCGGGACCCCAGGATAACACCTTC | CASSLGSGPQDNTF | TRBJ1-2 | . | . | TRBV11-3
TGTGCCAGCAGTCCGGGGACTAGCGGGACACCGACGTGGCCAGATACGCAGTATTTT | CASSPGTSGTPTWPDTQYF | TRBJ2-3 | . | TRBD2 | TRBV28
TGTGCCAGTAGTCCCCTTTCCTGCGGGAGTTATTATATAGTGGGCGAGCAGTACTTC | CASSPLSCGSYYIVGEQYF | TRBJ2-7 | . | TRBD2 | TRBV19
TGTGCCAGCAGCGGTTCCAGGGGCAGCTCCTACGAGCAGTACTTC | CASSGSRGSSYEQYF | TRBJ2-7 | . | . | TRBV28
TGTGCCAGCAGTTCAACAGGGGTGGAAAAACTGTTTTTT | CASSSTGVEKLFF | TRBJ1-4 | . | TRBD1 | TRBV5-4
TGTGCCAGTAGTTTGAGGGCCGATTCCTACGAGCAGTACTTC | CASSLRADSYEQYF | TRBJ2-7 | . | . | TRBV19
TGTGCCAGCCGGCGACAGGCCAATGAGCAGTTCTTC | CASRRQANEQFF | TRBJ2-1 | . | . | TRBV28
TGTGCCAGCAGTCTCGGACTAGCGGGGGTGGACGAGCAGTACTTC | CASSLGLAGVDEQYF | TRBJ2-7 | . | TRBD2 | TRBV2
TGTGCCAGCAGCTTGTCAAGCGGGAGTTGGTACGAGCAGTACTTC | CASSLSSGSWYEQYF | TRBJ2-7 | . | TRBD2 | TRBV4-2
TGTGCCAGCTCACCAGGGGCAGCAACTAATGAAAAACTGTTTTTT | CASSPGAATNEKLFF | TRBJ1-4 | . | . | TRBV18
TGTGCCAGCAGGATACAGGGAAACCAAGAGACCCAGTACTTC | CASRIQGNQETQYF | TRBJ2-5 | . | . | TRBV6-5
TGTGCCAGCAGCTTCGACAGGGTCTATGGCTACACCTTC | CASSFDRVYGYTF | TRBJ1-2 | once | TRBD1 | TRBV4-2